Sequencing of this T cell receptor (beta chain) was carried out in a study of T cell responses to AZD1222 COVID-19 vaccine. TCRdb keeps only in-frame clones here, not all; method: immunoSEQ multiplex PCR. The sample lists around 150,000 clones, around 90% seen once, with about 4.1% in the top ten. About this clone: In the same sample, other DNA sequences code for this CDR3.

V was clipped by 0 bases and J by 0 bases, with 3 bases between them. The CDR3 consists of 13 residues. The V gene's germline CDR1 is SGHRS and CDR2 YFSETQ. Samples with a second dose at about 4 or about 12 weeks were pooled together. Sequenced material: peripheral blood, taken 28 days after the second AZD1222 dose. The chain couples TRBV5-1 to TRBJ1-2; D is unresolved. This sequence originates from an adult who received the AZD1222 COVID-19 vaccine. The DNA for the CDR3 is TGCGCCAGCAGCTTGGCAGCTAACTATGGCTACACCTTC. This codes for CASSLAANYGYTF.